One T cell receptor (beta chain) is described in this entry. The target antigen is unknown. The CDR3 runs 15 residues. Profiling relied on immunoSEQ multiplex PCR, and the TCRdb table lists in-frame clones only, not all of them. The sample lists about 30,000 clones, around 83% occurring once. The data were taken from a study of T cells in narcolepsy. Whole-study results and caveats: Reportedly, autoreactive clonotypes were serially detected in patients' blood but not controls'.

This rearrangement joins TRBV12-2 to TRBJ2-7; the D call in the table, TRBD2, was not verified against the DNA. TRBV12-2 is classified as a pseudogene. The clonotype comes from a human donor with narcolepsy. Material for sequencing was CD45RA- memory CD4+ T cells from PBMCs. For the CDR3, the DNA is TGTGCAAGTCGCTTAGTTATTCGGGGTTCTTGCGAGCAGTACTTC. Translating it yields CASRLVIRGSCEQYF.